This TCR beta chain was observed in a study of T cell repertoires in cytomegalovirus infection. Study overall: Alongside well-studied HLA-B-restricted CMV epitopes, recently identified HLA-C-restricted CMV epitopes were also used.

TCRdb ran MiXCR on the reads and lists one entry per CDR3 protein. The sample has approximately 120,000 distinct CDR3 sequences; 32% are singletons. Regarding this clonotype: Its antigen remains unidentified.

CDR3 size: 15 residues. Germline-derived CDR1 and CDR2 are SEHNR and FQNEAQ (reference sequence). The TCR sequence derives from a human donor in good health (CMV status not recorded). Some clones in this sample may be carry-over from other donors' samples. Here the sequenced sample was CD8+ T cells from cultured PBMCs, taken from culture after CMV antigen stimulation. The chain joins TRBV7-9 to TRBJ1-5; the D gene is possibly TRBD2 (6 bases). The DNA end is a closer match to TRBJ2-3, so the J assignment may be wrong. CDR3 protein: CASSFQDPGDQPQYF. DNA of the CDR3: TGTGCCAGCAGCTTTCAGGACCCGGGAGATCAGCCCCAGTATTTT.